Listed here are 14 T cell receptor beta chains from one sample, sequenced in a study of blood T cells in healthy people across ages. A J-beta primer mix and a sample-barcoded 5' primer were used in a second PCR of roughly 7 to 12 cycles. TCRdb processed the 5' RACE reads anew with MiXCR; each CDR3 protein has one entry. The repertoire includes roughly 1.4 million distinct CDR3 sequences, approximately 59% of them detected once, and about 6.3% sits in the top ten. Sequencing was performed on blood. The origin of the receptors is a man between 18 and 35 years old in good health.

The rearrangement uses TRBV6-6 and TRBJ2-3; D is perhaps TRBD2 (6 bases). The CDR3 is made up of 16 amino acids. Germline CDR1 is MNHNY and CDR2 is SVGAGI (reference sequence). V was clipped by 2 bases and J by 2 bases, with 14 bases between them. The CDR3 loop is CASSYGTPAHTDTQYF. CDR3 nucleotide sequence: TGTGCCAGCAGTTACGGGACTCCCGCTCACACAGATACGCAGTATTTT.

The table lists this clonotype with a count of one. The gene calls are TRBV20-1 and TRBJ2-1; 10 nucleotides line up with TRBD2. The ends lost 4 bases at V and 5 bases at J; junction bases unmatched: 20. Per the germline V gene, CDR1 is DFQATT and CDR2 is SNEGSKA (reference sequence). The CDR3 has 19 residues. The CDR3 DNA is TGCAGTGCTACTCGAAACACTATAGCGGGAGGAGCTAAAGACAATGAGCAGTTCTTC. Amino acids: CSATRNTIAGGAKDNEQFF.

The chain has TRBV20-1 and TRBJ2-3; D is ambiguous. The germline gives CDR1 DFQATT, CDR2 SNEGSKA (reference sequence). V lost 7 bases and J lost 0, with 11 bases in between. The CDR3 length is 13 residues. The CDR3 bases are TGCAGTGTGGCTTTCGATAGCACAGATACGCAGTATTTT. It specifies CSVAFDSTDTQYF.

This clonotype showed up just a few times. The chain is built from TRBV6-2 or TRBV6-3 and TRBJ2-1; 8 nucleotides agree with TRBD2. The J segment lost 7 bases and the V segment lost 11 bases, leaving 10 bases of the junction unmatched. CDR3 length equals 13 residues. The germline V gene has CDR1 MNHEY and CDR2 SVGEGT. The CDR3 coding sequence is TGTGCCGGACAGCGGGAGATCGGGAATGAGCAGTTCTTC. It translates to CAGQREIGNEQFF.

This chain uses TRBV5-1 with TRBJ2-3, with 7 bases that match TRBD1. This CDR3 region has 15 residues. Looked up from germline, CDR1 is SGHRS and CDR2 is YFSETQ. The V gene end was trimmed by 1 base and the J gene end by 4 bases; junction bases not matched to a gene: 6. The chain's CDR3 is CASSLLGGDSDTQYF. The CDR3 coding sequence is TGCGCCAGCAGCTTGTTAGGGGGCGACTCAGATACGCAGTATTTT.

This clonotype was seen ten or more times. J is TRBJ2-3 and V is TRBV6-6; 10 nucleotides line up with TRBD1. V lost 8 bases and J lost 3; bases outside the gene matches: 5. The CDR3 runs to 14 residues. The V gene's germline CDR1 is MNHNY and CDR2 SVGAGI (reference sequence). CDR3 residues: CASLRDRGTDTQYF. In nucleotides, the CDR3 is TGTGCCAGCTTGCGGGACAGGGGAACAGATACGCAGTATTTT.

This clonotype has just one count. The chain employs TRBV5-4 and TRBJ2-7, with D maybe TRBD1 (5 bases). Germline V gives CDR1 SGHNT, CDR2 YYREEE (reference sequence). The ends were cut back, 5 bases at V and 2 bases at J, with 11 bases in the middle. The CDR3 has 13 residues. In DNA form, the CDR3 reads TGTGCCAGCAGTCATAGACAGACCTACGAGCAGTACTTC. Encoded protein: CASSHRQTYEQYF.

This clonotype was seen a few times. V usage is TRBV12-3 or TRBV12-4 and J usage is TRBJ1-2, with 11 bases fitting TRBD1. CDR3 length equals 14 residues. V gave up 6 bases and J gave up 5 bases; unmatched junction bases: 5. The DNA for the CDR3 is TGTGCCAGCAGGGAGGGACAGGGGGTTTATGGCTACACCTTC. Encoded protein: CASREGQGVYGYTF.

The chain has TRBV6-6 and TRBJ1-1; TRBD1 matches at 7 bases. This CDR3 contains 15 residues. The trim removed 2 bases at V and 0 bases at J, leaving 3 bases unmatched. The germline CDR1 and CDR2 sequences are MNHNY and SVGAGI (reference sequence). The CDR3 sequence: CASSYPGGVNTEAFF. CDR3 nucleotides: TGTGCCAGCAGTTACCCAGGGGGTGTGAACACTGAAGCTTTCTTT.

The V and J genes are TRBV4-3 and TRBJ2-3; 12 nucleotides line up with TRBD2. The germline CDR1 and CDR2 sequences are LGHNA and YSLEER. The CDR3 totals 20 residues. With 2 bases clipped from V and 1 base from J, the junction kept 13 bases outside the gene matches. CDR3 DNA: TGCGCCAGCAGCCAAATTATGCCCGGGACTAGCGGGTTTCGCACAGATACGCAGTATTTT. The encoded protein is CASSQIMPGTSGFRTDTQYF.

This sequence joins TRBV20-1 and TRBJ2-7; 8 bases fit TRBD1. The CDR3 spans 13 residues. Germline CDR1 is DFQATT and CDR2 is SNEGSKA (reference sequence). Trimming cost V 6 bases and J 0 bases; bases outside gene matches: 4. The CDR3 is CSAQGQDSYEQYF. The CDR3 DNA sequence: TGCAGTGCGCAGGGACAGGACTCCTACGAGCAGTACTTC.

This chain uses TRBV11-1 with TRBJ2-4; possibly TRBD2 for D (6 bases). The J call may not be correct, given that the DNA end is closer to TRBJ2-7. Germline V CDR1 and CDR2: SGHAT, FQDESV (reference sequence). The CDR3 length is 14 residues. As DNA, the CDR3 is TGTGCCAGCAGCTTTTCCCAGGGAGGCTACGAGCAGTACTTC. Translating it yields CASSFSQGGYEQYF.

This rearrangement joins TRBV4-2 to TRBJ2-1, with 7 bases aligning to TRBD1. The ends lost 0 bases at V and 4 bases at J; junction bases unmatched: 3. CDR1 and CDR2 (germline): LGHNA, YNFKEQ. The CDR3 has 15 residues. The CDR3 spells CASSQEGTEYNEQFF. Written as DNA, the CDR3 is TGTGCCAGCAGCCAAGAAGGGACAGAATACAATGAGCAGTTCTTC.

The chain links TRBV4-1 to TRBJ1-1; a possible D gene is TRBD1 (5 bases). The CDR3 loop spans 15 amino acids. The germline CDR1 and CDR2 sequences are MGHRA and YSYEKL. Trimming removed 4 bases from V and 5 bases from J, with 17 bases in between. The CDR3, as DNA: TGCGCCAGCAGCCCCCCTACAGGAGAGGTTACTGAAGCTTTCTTT. Encoded protein: CASSPPTGEVTEAFF.